This TCR beta chain was sequenced in a study of T cell responses to AZD1222 COVID-19 vaccine. The study, taken as a whole, reports: The peak T cell response came first, and repertoires were sampled only after it.

This clone was detected a few times. Its cognate antigen is unknown. The CDR3 contains 14 residues. Trimming removed 6 bases at V and 5 bases at J, with 17 bases between. Germline V gives CDR1 SNHLY, CDR2 FYNNEI. TCRdb keeps only in-frame clones here, not all; method: immunoSEQ multiplex PCR. The sample contains some 86,000 clones, more than 70% of which appear only once. The rearrangement links TRBV2 to TRBJ2-7, with D possibly being TRBD2 (6 bases). This clonotype originated in an adult in good health. The material sequenced was peripheral blood, taken on day 0 of AZD1222 vaccination. Here the CDR3 reads CASSKGVGGNEQYF. The CDR3, as DNA: TGTGCCAGCAGCAAAGGGGTCGGGGGAAACGAGCAGTACTTC.